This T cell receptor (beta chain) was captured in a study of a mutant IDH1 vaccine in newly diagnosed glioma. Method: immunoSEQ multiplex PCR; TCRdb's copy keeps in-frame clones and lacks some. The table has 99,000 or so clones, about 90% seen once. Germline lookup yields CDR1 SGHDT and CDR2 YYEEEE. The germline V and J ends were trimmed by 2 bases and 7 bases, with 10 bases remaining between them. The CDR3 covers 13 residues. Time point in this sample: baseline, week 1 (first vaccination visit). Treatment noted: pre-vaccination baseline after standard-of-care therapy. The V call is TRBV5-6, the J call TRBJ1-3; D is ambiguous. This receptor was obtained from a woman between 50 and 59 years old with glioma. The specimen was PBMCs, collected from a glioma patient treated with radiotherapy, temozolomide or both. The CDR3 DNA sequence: TGTGCCAGCAGCTTTTCCCGTTGGAACACCATATATTTT. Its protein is CASSFSRWNTIYF.